This TCR beta chain originates from a study of T cells after yellow fever vaccination. At the level of the study: Preparation of fractions with low cell numbers was performed using SMART-Seq v4 Ultra Low Input.

This clonotype was counted only a few times. The target antigen is unknown. Findings of the study overall: Contamination by abundant bulk-population clonotypes could be present in FACS-sorted repertoires.

V lost 5 bases to trimming and J lost 5 bases; unmatched junction nucleotides: 15. Germline CDR1 reads DFQATT; CDR2 reads SNEGSKA (reference sequence). The CDR3 spans 15 residues. The TCR cDNA carried a universal primer site and UMIs from 5'RACE template switching. MiXCR, run by TCRdb on the 5' RACE reads, gives a single entry per CDR3 protein. Of hundreds of thousands of distinct CDR3 sequences listed, approximately 9% were seen once; the top ten hold roughly 18%. The sequenced sample was PBMCs, obtained on the day of the first yellow fever vaccination. This chain connects TRBV20-1 to TRBJ2-7; 7 positions match TRBD1. This sequence originates from a man between 18 and 35 years old who received the YFV17D yellow fever vaccine. CDR3 nucleotide sequence: TGCAGTGCTCGACCAGGGGGTTTCCCGAACGACGAGCAGTACTTC. Amino acid sequence: CSARPGGFPNDEQYF.